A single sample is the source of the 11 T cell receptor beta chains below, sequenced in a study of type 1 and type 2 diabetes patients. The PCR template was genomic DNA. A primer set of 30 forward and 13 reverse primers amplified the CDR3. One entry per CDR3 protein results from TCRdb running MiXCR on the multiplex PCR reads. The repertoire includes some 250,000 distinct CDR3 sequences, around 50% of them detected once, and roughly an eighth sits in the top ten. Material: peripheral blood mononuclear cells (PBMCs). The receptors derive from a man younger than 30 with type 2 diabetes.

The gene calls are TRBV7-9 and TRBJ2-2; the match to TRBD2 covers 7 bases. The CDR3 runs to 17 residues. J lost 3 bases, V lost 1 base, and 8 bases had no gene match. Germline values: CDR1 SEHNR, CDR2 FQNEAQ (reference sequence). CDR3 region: CASSLEGVGRYTGELFF. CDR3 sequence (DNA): TGTGCCAGCAGCTTAGAAGGGGTCGGGAGGTACACCGGGGAGCTGTTTTTT.

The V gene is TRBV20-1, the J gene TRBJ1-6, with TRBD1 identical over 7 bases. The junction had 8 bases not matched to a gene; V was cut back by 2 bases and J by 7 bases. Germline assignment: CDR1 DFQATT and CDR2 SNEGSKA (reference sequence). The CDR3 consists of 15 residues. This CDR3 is CSARKGRGQNSPLHF. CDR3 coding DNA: TGCAGTGCTAGAAAAGGTAGGGGACAGAATTCACCCCTCCACTTT.

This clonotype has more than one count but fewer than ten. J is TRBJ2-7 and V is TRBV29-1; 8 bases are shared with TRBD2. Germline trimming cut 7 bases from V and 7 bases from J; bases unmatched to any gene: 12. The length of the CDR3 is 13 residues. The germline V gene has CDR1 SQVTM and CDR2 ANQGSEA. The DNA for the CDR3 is TGCAGCGCGGGGGGACTAGGCCCTTTGGAGCAGTACTTC. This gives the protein CSAGGLGPLEQYF.

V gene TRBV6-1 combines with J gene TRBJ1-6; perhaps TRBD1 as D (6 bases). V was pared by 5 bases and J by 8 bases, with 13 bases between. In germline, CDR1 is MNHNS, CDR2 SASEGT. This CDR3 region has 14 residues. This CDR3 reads CASSQDSWDSPLHF. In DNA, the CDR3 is TGTGCCAGCAGTCAGGACAGTTGGGATTCACCCCTCCACTTT.

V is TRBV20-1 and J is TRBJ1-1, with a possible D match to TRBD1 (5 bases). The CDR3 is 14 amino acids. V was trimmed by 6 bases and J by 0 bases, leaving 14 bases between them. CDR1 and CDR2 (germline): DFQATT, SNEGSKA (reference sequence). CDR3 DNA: TGCAGTGCGAAAGACGGGGCATTGAACACTGAAGCTTTCTTT. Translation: CSAKDGALNTEAFF.

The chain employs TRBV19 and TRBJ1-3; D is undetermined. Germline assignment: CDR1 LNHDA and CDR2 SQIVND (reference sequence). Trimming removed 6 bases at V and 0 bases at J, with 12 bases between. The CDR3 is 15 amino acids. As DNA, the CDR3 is TGTGCCAGTAGCTTCACAGTTTACTCTGGAAACACCATATATTTT. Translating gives CASSFTVYSGNTIYF.

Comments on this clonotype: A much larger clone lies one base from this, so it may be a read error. The CDR3: CASSDVKLYNKQFF. The CDR3 DNA is TGTGCCAGCAGCGATGTGAAACTTTACAATAAGCAGTTCTTC. The chain carries TRBV2 and TRBJ2-1; D unresolved. This CDR3 has 14 amino acids. Germline assignment: CDR1 SNHLY and CDR2 FYNNEI.

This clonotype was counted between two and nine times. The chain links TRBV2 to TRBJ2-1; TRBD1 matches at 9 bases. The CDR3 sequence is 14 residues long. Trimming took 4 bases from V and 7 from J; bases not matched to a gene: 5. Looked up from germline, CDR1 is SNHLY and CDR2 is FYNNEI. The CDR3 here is CASSVDRGKNEQFF. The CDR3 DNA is TGTGCCAGCAGTGTGGACAGGGGAAAAAATGAGCAGTTCTTC.

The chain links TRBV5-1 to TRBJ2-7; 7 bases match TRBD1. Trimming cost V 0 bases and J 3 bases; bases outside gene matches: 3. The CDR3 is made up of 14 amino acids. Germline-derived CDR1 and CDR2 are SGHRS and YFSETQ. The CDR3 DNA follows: TGCGCCAGCAGCTTGGGGGACAGTGGCTACGAGCAGTACTTC. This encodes CASSLGDSGYEQYF.

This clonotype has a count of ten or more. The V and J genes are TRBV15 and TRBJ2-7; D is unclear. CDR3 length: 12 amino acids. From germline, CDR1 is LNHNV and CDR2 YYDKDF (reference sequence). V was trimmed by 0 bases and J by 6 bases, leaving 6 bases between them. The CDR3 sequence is CATSRDDAEQYF. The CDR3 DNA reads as TGTGCCACCAGCAGAGATGATGCCGAGCAGTACTTC.

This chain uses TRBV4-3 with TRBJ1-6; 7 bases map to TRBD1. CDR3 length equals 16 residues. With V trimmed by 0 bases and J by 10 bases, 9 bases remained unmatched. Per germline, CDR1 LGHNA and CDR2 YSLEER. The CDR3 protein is CASSQEFRQGGSPLHF. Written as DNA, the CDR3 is TGCGCCAGCAGCCAAGAGTTTCGACAGGGAGGATCACCCCTCCACTTT.